This TCR beta chain was captured in a study of shared clonotypes between healthy human individuals. Points from the study as a whole: Generally, naive subsets came out with larger estimated richness than memory subsets.

The split of CD4+ cells yielded CD45RA+ naive and CD45RA-negative memory subsets. Assay: immunoSEQ multiplex PCR; the TCRdb copy retains only in-frame clones and omits some. The sample lists 950,000 to 1,100,000 clones; roughly 74% were seen once. This clone was counted a few times. Its specificity is not known. Sequencing used memory CD4+ T cells from PBMCs. Subset of the sample: CD45RA-negative fraction. This TCR was sampled from a man aged 18 to 35 in good health. Some clones in this sample may be carry-over from other donors' samples.

CDR3 sequence (DNA): TGTGCCAGCAGCGATCCGGGACAGGGGGCAGAGACCCAGTACTTC. Protein sequence: CASSDPGQGAETQYF. The chain uses TRBV27 and TRBJ2-5, with 12 bases aligning to TRBD1. Unmatched junction bases numbered 6, after V lost 6 bases and J lost 4 bases. Per the germline V gene, CDR1 is MNHEY and CDR2 is SMNVEV (reference sequence). CDR3 length equals 15 residues.